This record covers a single TCR beta chain. This clone was counted once. What antigen it recognizes has not been identified. No base quality values were provided; no much bigger clone lies one nucleotide off. This sample's time point label indicates: less than five weeks on oral tofacitinib. This specimen's treatment or condition label, interpreted: oral pan-JAK inhibitor, 5-10 mg twice daily. Lesional scalp punch biopsies and peripheral blood were obtained from alopecia areata patients. After PBMCs were isolated by density centrifugation and stained for CD3, CD4 and CD8, a FACSAria was used to sort CD4+ and CD8+ T cells. This entry belongs to a study of CD8+ T cells in alopecia areata (dated by TCRdb to 2016 to 2019). Regarding the study in general: The treated patients took part in an open-label pilot trial in which moderate-to-severe alopecia areata was treated with oral tofacitinib at 5 to 10 mg twice daily. Biopsies were taken from tofacitinib-treated patients at baseline and at 4 and 24 weeks of treatment, and a later scalp biopsy was taken in several of the tofacitinib-treated patients. Clonality in the scalp was compared among normal scalp (n=4), patchy alopecia areata scalp (n=8), and alopecia totalis/universalis scalp (n=8). On the human side, TCRbeta sequencing was run on scalp tissue and on sorted CD4+ and CD8+ peripheral blood T cells from healthy controls and from alopecia areata patients with either patchy or totalis/universalis disease. For the treated patients, the SALT score, which quantifies what percentage of scalp surface area is affected, served as the measure of disease severity. To study T cell clonal expansion in alopecia areata, the researchers applied high-throughput TCRbeta sequencing to both the C3H/HeJ mouse model and human patients. Patients stayed on tofacitinib for 6 to 18 months and then had 6 months of follow-up off drug so that delayed response and recurrence could be assessed. Amplification of TCRbeta CDR3 regions was done by immunoSEQ multiplex PCR using 35 Vbeta forward primers and 13 Jbeta reverse primers. RNA came from the PAXgene miRNA kit for fixed scalp, the miRNeasy kit for PBMCs, and the RNeasy kit for mouse skin. The paper's findings and limits, for the study overall: Tofacitinib significantly lowered scalp clonality and the number of expanded CD8+ clones among the top 100 scalp clones. Compared with mice, TCR sequences shared between patients were less clear, possibly partly because of HLA diversity across the patient population. Lesional scalp, especially in alopecia totalis/universalis, showed higher clonality and more expanded CD8+ clones than normal scalp, suggesting antigenic drive. Because the treated cohort was small and had just a single nonresponder, larger studies are needed to establish links between baseline CD8+ expansion and response. Resident alphabeta T cells in normal human skin are also sequenced, complicating scalp TCR repertoire analysis, unlike mouse skin dominated by gammadelta T cells. During tofacitinib treatment, many expanded lesional clones stuck around in both scalp and blood, and this persistence may partly explain why relapse happens after treatment is stopped.

The library came from the immunoSEQ multiplex PCR assay. To provide template for TCR sequencing, every sample had RNA extracted and reverse transcribed into cDNA. First-strand cDNA was synthesized using SuperScript III with a 2:1 mix of oligo-dT and random hexamers. A synthetic immune receptor repertoire was used to assess amplification bias, and residual bias was removed computationally. The study's own analysis went as follows. Raw reads were preprocessed for error removal, and CDR3 was defined according to IMGT conventions as running from the conserved cysteine to phenylalanine. To get clonality, Shannon entropy was normalized by log2 of the number of productive unique TCRs and the result was subtracted from 1. Scalp TCRbeta sequences were cross-referenced with sorted blood CD4 and CD8 repertoires so that the CD4 or CD8 identity of scalp clones could be inferred. The immuneACCESS repertoire file appears here via TCRdb, limited to in-frame rearrangements. These files lack a portion of the clones; in checked studies, under half of the deficit traces to unresolved V genes, and the cause of the others is not known. That table furnishes V, J and clone size, whereas the DNA furnished D and trimming. Within this sample are 120,000 to 150,000 clones, with 80% to 90% of them counted one time only. The ten largest account for 25% of the sample.

Relative to germline, V is 4 bases shorter and J is 3 bases shorter, with 12 bases between their ends. For CDR1 and CDR2, the germline V gene (reference sequence) lists SEHNR and FQNEAQ. The CDR3 measures 14 amino acids from cysteine to phenylalanine. The read is trimmed to its CDR3 DNA, 42 bases read in frame from base 1. The chain was built from TRBV7-9 and TRBJ1-1; the D gene remains uncertain. The sequence derives from a human donor with alopecia areata. Source: CD8+ T cells sorted from blood, taken at week 4, from a patient treated with tofacitinib. The DNA sequence is as follows: TGTGCCAGCAGCTCCCCCGACGGTTACACTGAAGCTTTCTTT. This gives the protein CASSSPDGYTEAFF.